This record concerns one T cell receptor (beta chain) sequence. This clonotype was observed at least ten times. Its antigen has not been determined. Base qualities are not recorded, but no much larger clone differs from it by a single base. The library was produced with multiplex PCR. Reads for this sample came from an Illumina HiSeq 4000. TCR beta libraries were built with iRepertoire HTBI primers and Arm-PCR amplification of CDR3 regions. Gel purification was performed on PCR products prior to sequencing. The original pipeline was this. A total of around 66 TRBV and some 15 TRBJ segments were identified across samples and were used for gene usage analysis of CDR3 amino acid clonotypes. Filtered high-quality paired reads were merged into contigs using COPE and FqMerger. BLAST was used to align contigs to the IMGT TRBV, TRBD and TRBJ reference genes, and CDR3 was defined following IMGT. Any clonotype with a frequency above 0.1% was counted as a highly expanded clone. Repertoire diversity was measured by Shannon entropy, and V-J evenness by the Gini coefficient. A clonotype found in more than one individual was treated as public. Using fastp trimming at Q25 and MiXCR clonotype assembly, TCRdb reanalyzed the public sequencing data and kept in-frame beta chains. One record per CDR3 amino acid sequence lists the most common genes and DNA. The V and J calls and clone size are TCRdb's, not the authors'. The sample table lists roughly 610,000 distinct CDR3 sequences, 15% to 20% of them with a count of one. 18% of the sample goes to the ten largest clones.

Measured from the cysteine to the phenylalanine, the CDR3 is 11 residues long. Just the 33-base CDR3 DNA is kept, in frame starting at base 1. The V end loses 2 bases and the J end loses 15 bases, and a stretch of 11 bases separates them. Per the germline V gene, SNHLY is the CDR1 and FYNNEI is the CDR2. The time point label, read with the paper, signifies: newly diagnosed GD, antithyroid drugs for less than 3 months. For both TCR sequencing and RNA sequencing, RNA was extracted from PBMCs in TRIzol. The diagnosis of Graves' disease followed American Thyroid Association guidelines. Recruitment of patients was carried out at an endocrinology department in Xi'an, China. From each patient, nine milliliters of peripheral blood was collected into an EDTA anticoagulant tube. Ficoll Paque Plus density gradient separation was used to isolate PBMCs, and no further T cell sorting was performed. An Agilent 2100 Bioanalyzer and agarose gel were used to check RNA quality, while a NanoDrop 2000 measured RNA concentration.

This entry is derived from a study of regulatory T cells in long-lasting Graves disease (dated by TCRdb to the early 2020s). Broadly, across the study: In the newly diagnosed Graves' disease group, patients had been taking antithyroid drugs for less than 3 months. The study took place in China and was registered as a clinical trial. A total of around 35 samples were covered by TCR sequencing, comprising some 13 persistent and around 20 newly diagnosed Graves' disease patients. Patients with persistent Graves' disease were compared with patients with newly diagnosed Graves' disease using TCR sequencing and RNA sequencing of peripheral blood. The paper as a whole reports these results and caveats: Preferential use of TRBV28, TRBJ1-2 and TRBJ2-5 was observed in persistent disease, whereas TRBV20-1 and TRBJ2-1 were favored in newly diagnosed disease. The authors acknowledged the small sample size as a limitation that may reduce accuracy. Lower TCR Shannon entropy and fewer highly expanded clones were observed in persistent Graves' disease patients than in newly diagnosed patients, which suggested clonal expansion. Sequencing and analysis were limited to the TCR beta chain. Patients with persistent disease shared more public clonotypes (under 3,000) than newly diagnosed patients did (more than 900). Peripheral blood alone was examined, since thyroid tissue, which constituted the primary lesion, could not be accessed.

These same data were also listed under a study on T cells in Graves' hyperthyroidism and ophthalmopathy. That second report states: Graves' hyperthyroidism was defined as stable when no progression to ophthalmopathy occurred over 18 months of follow-up. Hyperthyroidism patients were newly diagnosed, had a disease duration of under 2 months, and were aged 18 to 65 years. Patients with uncontrolled infections, other autoimmune diseases, pregnancy or lactation were excluded. Diagnoses relied on clinical symptoms, serum thyroxine and TRAb, thyroid ultrasound and orbital computed tomography. The TCR CDR3 was subjected to a first round of RT-PCR using the HTBI primer set and the Qiagen OneStep RT-PCR kit. Blood samples also contained most of the expanded thyroid clonotypes (frequency above 0.001), which suggests that blood repertoires may reflect thyroid immune responses. Ophthalmopathy was separated from stable hyperthyroidism by a 13 V-J signature model, with around 88% sensitivity and approximately 81% specificity obtained in cross-validation and 80%/75% obtained in testing. In validation, the model predicted progression to ophthalmopathy with over 65% sensitivity and about 73% specificity, a median of 6.5 months before onset. A discovery cohort of around 98 patients, approximately 45 with Graves' ophthalmopathy and roughly 59 with stable Graves' hyperthyroidism, was used to find distinguishing TCR V-J signatures. Prospective prediction of ophthalmopathy was tested in an independent validation cohort of 18 hyperthyroidism patients and 15 to 17 patients who later progressed to ophthalmopathy. The 75 to 100 discovery patients were randomly split 7:3 into training and test sets. In roughly six Graves' hyperthyroidism patients, the study also compared T-cell repertoires from thyroid tissue with T-cell repertoires from blood. Once sampling was done, hyperthyroidism patients were given methimazole at a starting dose of 30 mg daily, whereas ophthalmopathy patients were given high-dose intravenous methylprednisolone. Libraries were constructed in a second round of multiplex PCR, after which size selection and purification were performed. Libraries were sequenced paired-end with 100 bp reads on an Illumina HiSeq2000. SOAPnuke was used to process the raw data, removing reads that contained adapters or uncalled bases, had a mean Phred below 15, or lacked an exact match to the constant primer or identifier. High-quality paired reads were merged using COPE v1.2.5, and each unique nucleotide sequence was defined as a clonotype. MiTCR v1.1 was used to align clonotypes to the IMGT TRBV, TRBD and TRBJ reference segments. Analysis was restricted to V-J combinations with a frequency above 0.0001, which covered roughly 99% of repertoires. The TCS score was defined as F50 (clonal expansion) divided by E x V (chaos), with BLOSUM62-based TCRdist calculated between CDR3 peptides within each V-J. Welch's t-statistics and random forest reduced around 520 V-J features to roughly 13, which were used in a naive Bayes classifier (R e1071). Sample size was not statistically predetermined, and investigators were not blinded to group allocation. The paper reports TCR Vbeta CDR3 sequencing of 130 to 150 peripheral blood samples: under 45 ophthalmopathy, about 75 hyperthyroidism and approximately 17 progressor patients.

This sequence was found in a woman in her thirties with Graves disease. Donor details come from another sample of the same person, matched by shared clones. The chain is made from TRBV2 and TRBJ2-1, with no D gene named confidently. Specimen: peripheral blood mononuclear cells (PBMCs), collected at new diagnosis, from a patient treated with antithyroid drugs. The CDR3 has the sequence CASSEYEVRFF. The nucleotides are TGTGCCAGCAGTGAATACGAAGTAAGGTTCTTC.